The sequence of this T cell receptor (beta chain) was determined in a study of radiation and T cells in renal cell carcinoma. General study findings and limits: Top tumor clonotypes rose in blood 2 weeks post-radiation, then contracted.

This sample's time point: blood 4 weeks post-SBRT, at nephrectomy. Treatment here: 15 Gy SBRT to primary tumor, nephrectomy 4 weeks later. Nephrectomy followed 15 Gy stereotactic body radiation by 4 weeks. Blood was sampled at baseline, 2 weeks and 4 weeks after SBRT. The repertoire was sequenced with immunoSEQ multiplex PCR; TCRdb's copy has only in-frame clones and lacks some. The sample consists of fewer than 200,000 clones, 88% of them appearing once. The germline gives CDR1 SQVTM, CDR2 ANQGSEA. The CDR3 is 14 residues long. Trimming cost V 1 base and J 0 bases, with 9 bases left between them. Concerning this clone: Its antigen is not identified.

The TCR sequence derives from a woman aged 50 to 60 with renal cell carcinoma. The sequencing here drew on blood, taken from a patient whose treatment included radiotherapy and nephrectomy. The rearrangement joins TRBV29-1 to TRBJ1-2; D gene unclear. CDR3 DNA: TGCAGCGTTGAAGTGCCTACTACTAACTATGGCTACACCTTC. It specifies CSVEVPTTNYGYTF.